This TCR beta chain was obtained from a study of beta chain features in type 1 diabetes. Study conclusions and caveats: Significant though moderate, a shortening of TCRB CDR3s appeared in all four CD4+ subsets of Type 1 diabetes patients.

As regards this clone: Antigen specificity is unknown.

V gave up 6 bases and J gave up 0 bases; unmatched junction bases: 4. The CDR3 is made up of 14 amino acids. CDR1 is SGHTA, CDR2 FQGNSA, per germline. The isolated RNA, all of it, was reverse transcribed, so expressed TCRB transcripts were what got sequenced. The method was immunoSEQ multiplex PCR; TCRdb's version includes in-frame clones alone and lacks a portion of them. The sample carries 250,000 or so clones, about a fifth recorded once. This receptor was identified in a woman aged 40 to 50 with type 1 diabetes. The sample consisted of naive CD4+ T cells from blood. The J gene is TRBJ2-5, the V gene TRBV7-2; 7 bases are a match to TRBD1. CDR3 sequence reads: CASSSGQHQETQYF. The CDR3 DNA reads TGTGCCAGCAGTTCGGGACAGCACCAAGAGACCCAGTACTTC.